Sequencing of this TCR beta chain was carried out in a study of pediatric ulcerative colitis. Per the germline V gene, CDR1 is SGHRS and CDR2 is YFSETQ. V lost 2 bases, J lost 5 bases, and 11 bases stayed unmatched. The CDR3 is 17 residues long. This table comes from immunoSEQ multiplex PCR, and its TCRdb copy is limited to in-frame clones, with some not included. The table shows tens of thousands of clones, with approximately 87% occurring only once. This clone was counted only a few times. This rearrangement joins TRBV5-1 to TRBJ2-2; 8 positions match TRBD1. The sequencing input was blood. The receptor comes from a boy under 18 with severe ulcerative colitis. Here the CDR3 DNA reads TGCGCCAGCAGCTTACTCGGACAGGGTGGCATGACCGGGGAGCTGTTTTTT. This translates into CASSLLGQGGMTGELFF.